This T cell receptor beta chain was recorded in a study of shared clonotypes between healthy human individuals. As for the study in general: Per-donor plates numbered three CD4 naive, three CD4 memory, two CD8 naive and one CD8 memory. Study outcomes and limitations: The small donor group covered limited genetic and exposure diversity. Shared across a few donors were around 5% of the naive CD4 clonotypes.

Naive-designated CD8 cells lacked CD45RO, were positively enriched for CCR7, and omitted terminally differentiated effector memory CD45RA+ cells. Healthy adults negative for HIV, lacking recent acute infections or vaccinations, served as donors. A note on this clone: What it recognizes is unknown.

Only in-frame clones appear in the TCRdb table, and some are missing; sequencing was by immunoSEQ multiplex PCR. Of about 2.1 million clones listed, roughly 91% were seen once; the top ten hold under 2%. The sample was naive CD8+ T cells from PBMCs. The sequence came from a man aged 18 to 29 in good health. Some clones in this sample may be carry-over from other donors' samples.

The chain's CDR3 is CASSSLATGLYEQYF. The CDR3 DNA is TGTGCCAGCAGCTCCCTCGCCACAGGGTTGTACGAGCAGTACTTC. The V call is TRBV7-9, the J call TRBJ2-5; possibly TRBD1 for D (6 bases). Near its end, the DNA agrees better with TRBJ2-7, so the J call may be wrong. The germline V gene has CDR1 SEHNR and CDR2 FQNEAQ (reference sequence). CDR3 length equals 15 residues.